Following are 29 T cell receptor beta chains from one sample sequenced in a study of OX40 agonist ivuxolimab in advanced cancers. Sequencing was performed with immunoSEQ multiplex PCR; in TCRdb, only in-frame clones are kept and a portion is missing. The sample has 85,000 to 100,000 clones, approximately 93% seen once; the top ten hold about 0.19%. The input for sequencing was CD4+ or CD8+ T cells sorted from blood, taken in a trial of the OX40 agonist ivuxolimab. The origin of the receptors is an adult with an advanced solid tumor such as melanoma, head and neck, liver or kidney cancer.

The chain couples TRBV4-3 to TRBJ1-1, with TRBD1 matching over 9 bases. CDR3 length: 15 residues. The V gene end was trimmed by 1 base and the J gene end by 11 bases; junction bases not matched to a gene: 11. Germline V gene sequence: CDR1 LGHNA, CDR2 YSLEER. Here the CDR3 DNA reads TGCGCCAGCAGCCAAGGATTGGACAGGGGCGGAGTGGCTTTCTTT. This encodes CASSQGLDRGGVAFF.

The chain is built from TRBV5-8 and TRBJ2-7, with 9 nucleotides matching TRBD1. The CDR3 runs to 14 residues. J lost 3 bases, V lost 0 bases, and 1 base had no gene match. Germline CDR1 reads SGHTS; CDR2 reads YDEGEE. CDR3 in DNA: TGTGCCAGCAGCTTGGCGACAGGGGGCTACGAGCAGTACTTC. This sequence encodes CASSLATGGYEQYF.

V is TRBV9 and J is TRBJ2-3; TRBD2 agrees at 13 bases. The CDR3 is made up of 15 amino acids. V dropped 5 bases and J dropped 1; count of bases not matched to a gene: 1. Germline V gives CDR1 SGDLS, CDR2 YYNGEE. CDR3: CASSGTSGGTDTQYF. The CDR3 DNA reads as TGTGCCAGCAGTGGGACTAGCGGGGGCACAGATACGCAGTATTTT.

V is TRBV10-3 and J is TRBJ2-7; D is perhaps TRBD1 or TRBD2 (6 bases each). The CDR3 covers 14 residues. Germline CDR1 and CDR2: ENHRY and SYGVKD. The V end was cut by 7 bases, the J end by 6 bases, with 19 bases between. CDR3 residues: CAIMGQGRWSEQYF. The CDR3 bases are TGTGCCATCATGGGTCAGGGGAGGTGGAGCGAGCAGTACTTC.

The V gene is TRBV7-2, the J gene TRBJ1-5; D remains unclear. This CDR3 is built from 15 residues. CDR1 and CDR2 from the germline V gene are SGHTA and FQGNSA. The V end lost 5 bases, the J end lost 2 bases, and 13 bases lay between the germline ends. CDR3 protein: CASSPRSGGNQPQHF. The CDR3, as DNA: TGTGCCAGCAGCCCAAGGTCCGGAGGCAATCAGCCCCAGCATTTT.

This clone was picked up one time. This chain joins TRBV7-2 and TRBJ2-7, with TRBD1 identical over 9 bases. The CDR3 is made up of 17 amino acids. V lost 1 base, J lost 11 bases, and 18 bases stayed unmatched. CDR1 and CDR2 (germline): SGHTA, FQGNSA. The CDR3 DNA reads TGTGCCAGCAGCTTAGGACGTTTGCGGGACAGGGCCAAGAAAAAGTACTTC. Its protein is CASSLGRLRDRAKKKYF.

The J gene is TRBJ2-1, the V gene TRBV6-6; D ambiguous. The CDR3 has 15 residues. V was trimmed by 0 bases and J by 0 bases, leaving 6 bases between them. CDR1 is MNHNY, CDR2 SVGAGI, per germline (reference sequence). CDR3 sequence: CASSYSSLSYNEQFF. The DNA of the CDR3 is TGTGCCAGCAGTTACTCAAGCCTCTCCTACAATGAGCAGTTCTTC.

The CDR3 DNA is TGTGCCAGCACCCCTCCCAGGGGCCCCTACGAGCAGTACTTC. Its translation: CASTPPRGPYEQYF. The rearrangement uses TRBV7-9 and TRBJ2-7; a possible D gene is TRBD1 (6 bases). There are 14 residues in the CDR3. Trimming took off 7 bases at V and 2 bases at J, with 15 bases between the two ends. Germline values: CDR1 SEHNR, CDR2 FQNEAQ (reference sequence). Full variable domain (missing parts from reference TRBV7-9 and TRBJ2-7): DTGVSQNPRHKITKRGQNVTFRCDPISEHNRLYWYRQTLGQGPEFLTYFQNEAQLEKSRLLSDRFSAERPKGSFSTLEIQRTEQGDSAMYLCASTPPRGPYEQYFGPGTRLTVT.

This clone was found once. The chain couples TRBV9 to TRBJ2-3; tentative D call: TRBD1 (5 bases). The CDR3 loop spans 15 amino acids. V was shortened by 3 bases and J by 2 bases, with 13 bases between the two germline ends. CDR1 is SGDLS, CDR2 YYNGEE, per germline. CDR3 sequence (DNA): TGTGCCAGCAGCGCCTTAGGGGATTACACAGATACGCAGTATTTT. This translates into CASSALGDYTDTQYF. Full variable domain (rest looked up from reference TRBV9 and TRBJ2-3): DSGVTQTPKHLITATGQRVTLRCSPRSGDLSVYWYQQSLDQGLQFLIQYYNGEERAKGNILERFSAQQFPDLHSELNLSSLELGDSALYFCASSALGDYTDTQYFGPGTRLTVL.

With regard to this clone: Other DNA sequences in this sample translate to the same CDR3. This chain joins TRBV6-5 and TRBJ2-3; 7 bases fit TRBD1. V dropped 2 bases and J dropped 3; count of bases not matched to a gene: 5. This CDR3 has 15 amino acids. Germline values: CDR1 MNHEY, CDR2 SVGAGI. The CDR3: CASSYITGATDTQYF. CDR3 DNA: TGTGCCAGCAGTTACATCACAGGGGCGACAGATACGCAGTATTTT.

This chain links TRBV2 with TRBJ2-3; 11 nucleotides line up with TRBD2. Germline CDR1 and CDR2: SNHLY and FYNNEI. CDR3 length equals 15 residues. Trimming cost V 5 bases and J 4 bases; bases outside gene matches: 5. CDR3 sequence (DNA): TGTGCCAGCAGTCCAACTAGCGGGAGAGCAGATACGCAGTATTTT. Protein: CASSPTSGRADTQYF.

The chain joins TRBV18 to TRBJ2-1, with TRBD2 identical over 14 bases. This CDR3 has 15 residues. CDR1 KGHSH and CDR2 LQKENI come from the germline V gene. V was clipped by 2 bases and J by 8 bases; unmatched bases: 2. CDR3 in DNA: TGTGCCAGCTCACCAGGGACTAGCGGGAGATATGAGCAGTTCTTC. This codes for CASSPGTSGRYEQFF. The whole variable domain, filled in from reference TRBV18 and TRBJ2-1, reads NAGVMQNPRHLVRRRGQEARLRCSPMKGHSHVYWYRQLPEEGLKFMVYLQKENIIDESGMPKERFSAEFPKEGPSILRIQQVVRGDSAAYFCASSPGTSGRYEQFFGPGTRLTVL.

The chain uses TRBV7-2 and TRBJ2-1; D gene unclear. The CDR3 loop spans 14 amino acids. CDR1 SGHTA and CDR2 FQGNSA come from the germline V gene. V gave up 3 bases and J gave up 3 bases, with 9 bases separating them. The CDR3 region has the DNA TGTGCCAGCAGCTTCTTCCCCAGCTACAATGAGCAGTTCTTC. Its translation: CASSFFPSYNEQFF.

In this sample, this clone turned up once. This chain joins TRBV28 and TRBJ1-5, with D hard to call. The CDR3 contains 14 residues. The germline V gene encodes CDR1 MDHEN and CDR2 SYDVKM. The V end lost 7 bases, the J end lost 1 base, and 11 bases lay between the germline ends. The CDR3 region is CASTPGGSNQPQHF. The CDR3 coding sequence is TGTGCCAGCACCCCGGGAGGGAGCAATCAGCCCCAGCATTTT.

The CDR3 sequence: CASAADPTNEKLFF. For the CDR3, the DNA is TGCGCCAGCGCGGCCGACCCAACTAATGAAAAACTGTTTTTT. The chain has TRBV5-1 and TRBJ1-4, with no clear D. The CDR3 length is 14 residues. The V and J ends lost 7 bases and 0 bases respectively, with 10 bases between them. CDR1 SGHRS and CDR2 YFSETQ come from the germline V gene.

This sequence joins TRBV4-3 and TRBJ2-3; unclear D gene. This CDR3 has 16 residues. Germline V gene lookup returns CDR1 LGHNA and CDR2 YSLEER. The V end lost 0 bases, the J end lost 5 bases, and 15 bases lay between the germline ends. In DNA form, the CDR3 reads TGCGCCAGCAGCCAAGATTTAGCCCGTAGTAGAGATACGCAGTATTTT. Its protein is CASSQDLARSRDTQYF.

The DNA for the CDR3 is TGTGCCAGCAGCCCACAGGGGGCGATCTCCTACGAGCAGTACTTC. As protein: CASSPQGAISYEQYF. The V call is TRBV5-4, the J call TRBJ2-7, with TRBD1 matching over 9 bases. The V gene's germline CDR1 is SGHNT and CDR2 YYREEE (reference sequence). The J segment lost 0 bases and the V segment lost 4 bases, leaving 5 bases of the junction unmatched. There are 15 residues in the CDR3. The full variable domain, with the rest looked up from reference TRBV5-4 and TRBJ2-7, is ETGVTQSPTHLIKTRGQQVTLRCSSQSGHNTVSWYQQALGQGPQFIFQYYREEENGRGNFPPRFSGLQFPNYSSELNVNALELDDSALYLCASSPQGAISYEQYFGPGTRLTVT.

V is TRBV27 and J is TRBJ1-1; D gene uncertain. Between the trimmed V and J ends, which lost 4 bases and 1 base, there was a span of 7 bases. Germline V lookup: CDR1 MNHEY, CDR2 SMNVEV (reference sequence). This CDR3 comprises 13 residues. The CDR3 DNA sequence: TGTGCCAGCAGTTCTTCACGGAACACTGAAGCTTTCTTT. Translated, it gives CASSSSRNTEAFF.

V is TRBV28 and J is TRBJ1-1; D not certain. Trimming shortened V by 5 bases and J by 2 bases, and 6 bases separated the two germline ends. Per the germline V gene, CDR1 is MDHEN and CDR2 is SYDVKM. The CDR3 has 12 residues. The DNA of the CDR3 is TGTGCCAGCAGTCTCCGAAACACTGAAGCTTTCTTT. This translates into CASSLRNTEAFF.

The chain combines TRBV2 with TRBJ1-6, with D possibly TRBD1 on 6 matching bases. CDR1 is SNHLY and CDR2 is FYNNEI in the germline V gene. Trimming shortened V by 7 bases and J by 0 bases, and 13 bases separated the two germline ends. The CDR3 is 16 residues long. The CDR3 loop is CASTQGGSSYNSPLHF. In DNA form, the CDR3 reads TGTGCCAGCACCCAAGGGGGGAGCTCCTATAATTCACCCCTCCACTTT.

V usage is TRBV7-2 and J usage is TRBJ2-7; the D is unclear. The CDR3 consists of 15 residues. V shed 1 base and J shed 0 bases, with 10 bases lying between them. Per the germline V gene, CDR1 is SGHTA and CDR2 is FQGNSA. CDR3 DNA sequence: TGTGCCAGCAGCTTAGGGGTGGGAAGCTCCTACGAGCAGTACTTC. Protein sequence: CASSLGVGSSYEQYF.

V gene TRBV9 combines with J gene TRBJ2-3; unclear D gene. This CDR3 is built from 17 residues. V lost 3 bases, J lost 3 bases, and 20 bases lay in between. Per germline, CDR1 SGDLS and CDR2 YYNGEE. DNA for the CDR3: TGTGCCAGCAGCGCATCCAGTAATAGTCCACCTACAGATACGCAGTATTTT. As protein: CASSASSNSPPTDTQYF.

The chain is built from TRBV10-2 and TRBJ2-3, with 10 bases identical to TRBD1. Germline CDR1 reads WSHSY; CDR2 reads SAAADI. V was clipped by 6 bases and J by 2 bases; unmatched bases: 2. The CDR3 spans 14 residues. The CDR3 is CASRDRGSTDTQYF. CDR3 nucleotide sequence: TGCGCCAGCAGGGACAGGGGGTCCACAGATACGCAGTATTTT.

V gene TRBV5-4 combines with J gene TRBJ2-5, with TRBD2 identical over 8 bases. Germline assignment: CDR1 SGHNT and CDR2 YYREEE (reference sequence). The CDR3 runs 15 residues. The V and J ends lost 3 bases and 3 bases, in that order; junction bases with no gene match: 7. The CDR3 nucleotides read TGTGCCAGCAGCTCCGACCCGGGGGGGGAAGAGACCCAGTACTTC. Amino acid sequence: CASSSDPGGEETQYF. Complete variable domain (other parts from reference TRBV5-4 and TRBJ2-5): ETGVTQSPTHLIKTRGQQVTLRCSSQSGHNTVSWYQQALGQGPQFIFQYYREEENGRGNFPPRFSGLQFPNYSSELNVNALELDDSALYLCASSSDPGGEETQYFGPGTRLLVL.

The chain couples TRBV2 to TRBJ1-2; D is ambiguous. V was shortened by 4 bases and J by 7 bases, with 13 bases between the two germline ends. The CDR3 loop spans 13 amino acids. Germline loops: CDR1 SNHLY, CDR2 FYNNEI. CDR3 nucleotide sequence: TGTGCCAGCAGTGGGTGGGGAGAAGGTGGCTACACCTTC. Protein: CASSGWGEGGYTF.

The chain couples TRBV4-3 to TRBJ2-2; 7 bases are a match to TRBD2. Trimming cost V 4 bases and J 3 bases; bases outside gene matches: 8. The CDR3 runs to 16 residues. Germline V gene sequence: CDR1 LGHNA, CDR2 YSLEER. The CDR3 bases are TGCGCCAGCAGCCGAGGGACTACGATCTACACCGGGGAGCTGTTTTTT. Protein product: CASSRGTTIYTGELFF.

The rearrangement links TRBV5-1 to TRBJ2-1, with a possible D match to TRBD1 (7 bases). CDR3 length: 14 amino acids. V lost 4 bases to trimming and J lost 9 bases, with 17 bases between them. From germline, CDR1 is SGHRS and CDR2 YFSETQ. The CDR3 region has the DNA TGCGCCAGCAGCCTCGGGGCAGGGGGGAGTGAGCAGTTCTTC. Its translation is CASSLGAGGSEQFF.

This chain connects TRBV9 to TRBJ1-1; 7 bases fit TRBD1. Trimming removed 0 bases from V and 10 bases from J; junction bases left unmatched: 18. From germline, CDR1 is SGDLS and CDR2 YYNGEE. This CDR3 has 17 residues. CDR3 in amino acids: CASSVAGFRQGEGRAFF. Written as DNA, the CDR3 is TGTGCCAGCAGCGTAGCTGGGTTCCGGCAGGGGGAAGGGAGAGCTTTCTTT. The variable domain in full, with the rest retrieved from reference TRBV9 and TRBJ1-1, is DSGVTQTPKHLITATGQRVTLRCSPRSGDLSVYWYQQSLDQGLQFLIQYYNGEERAKGNILERFSAQQFPDLHSELNLSSLELGDSALYFCASSVAGFRQGEGRAFFGQGTRLTVV.

This chain joins TRBV28 and TRBJ1-3; no clear D gene. The CDR3 is 17 amino acids. V was pared by 1 base and J by 0 bases, with 13 bases between. Germline CDR1 reads MDHEN; CDR2 reads SYDVKM. CDR3 DNA: TGTGCCAGCAGTTTATCGGGTCCACACCTCTCTGGAAACACCATATATTTT. This gives the protein CASSLSGPHLSGNTIYF.